This T cell receptor (beta chain) originates from a study of blood T cell repertoires in COVID-19. This CDR3 region has 16 residues. The V gene's germline CDR1 is SGHRS and CDR2 YFSETQ. V was pared by 4 bases and J by 7 bases, with 10 bases of the junction left unmatched. Clones were sequenced by immunoSEQ multiplex PCR, and TCRdb holds only the in-frame ones, with some missing. Among around 380,000 clones listed, around 87% were seen once. The receptor was derived from a young man who had recovered from COVID-19. The sequencing sample was made of PBMCs or T cells enriched from blood (not recorded which). The V gene is TRBV5-1, the J gene TRBJ2-2; TRBD1 aligns across 10 bases. The CDR3 DNA is TGCGCCAGCAGCAGCTCGGGACAGGGGTCGAGCGGGGAGCTGTTTTTT. It is translated as CASSSSGQGSSGELFF.